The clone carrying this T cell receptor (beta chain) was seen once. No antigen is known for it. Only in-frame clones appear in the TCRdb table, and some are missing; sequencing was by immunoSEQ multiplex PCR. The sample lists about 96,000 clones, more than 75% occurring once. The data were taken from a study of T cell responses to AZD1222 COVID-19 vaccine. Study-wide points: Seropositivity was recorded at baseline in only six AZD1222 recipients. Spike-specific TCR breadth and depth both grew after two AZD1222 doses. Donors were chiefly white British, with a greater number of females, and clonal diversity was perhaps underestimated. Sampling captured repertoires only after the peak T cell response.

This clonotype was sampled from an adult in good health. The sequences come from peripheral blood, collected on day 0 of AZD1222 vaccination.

The CDR3, as DNA: TGTGCCAGCAGCCGGACAGATTATAGCAATCAGCCCCAGCATTTT. This sequence encodes CASSRTDYSNQPQHF. This rearrangement joins TRBV2 to TRBJ1-5, with TRBD1 as a possible D gene (6 bases). The CDR3 has 15 residues. The germline V gene encodes CDR1 SNHLY and CDR2 FYNNEI. V was trimmed by 6 bases and J by 0 bases, leaving 12 bases between them.